This TCR beta chain was documented in a study of early T cells in non-severe SARS-CoV-2 infection. Germline-derived CDR1 and CDR2 are SGHTA and FQGTGA. The CDR3 spans 13 residues. V lost 5 bases to trimming and J lost 6 bases, with 14 bases between them. In its sample, this clonotype was seen many times. TCRdb called the 5' RACE reads again in MiXCR, with one record for every CDR3 protein. The table lists 30,000 to 40,000 distinct CDR3 sequences, around 5% of them singletons. Sequencing was carried out using whole blood. V is TRBV7-3 and J is TRBJ2-7; perhaps TRBD2 as D (6 bases). The source is an adult who was a healthcare worker with PCR-confirmed SARS-CoV-2 infection or an uninfected control (not recorded which). The CDR3 nucleotides are TGTGCCAGCAGCCATCGGGACTTTACCGAGCAGTACTTC. Its protein is CASSHRDFTEQYF.